The clone carrying this TCR beta chain came up a few times. The data stem from a study of T-cell memory formation after mild COVID-19. TCRdb passed the 5' RACE reads through MiXCR, listing each CDR3 protein once. The sample includes approximately 100,000 distinct CDR3 sequences, roughly 10% seen only once; the top ten take about 40%. The material sequenced was PBMCs or a T cell subset sorted from them (not recorded which). This clonotype was obtained from a man between 18 and 35 years old who had mild COVID-19 (a few samples of this study predate the infection). Cell type and time point are not known.

The CDR3 region is CASRPPGQGVNEQFF. CDR3 in DNA: TGTGCCAGCAGACCCCCGGGACAGGGGGTCAATGAGCAGTTCTTC. This chain uses TRBV28 with TRBJ2-1; 11 bases map to TRBD1. CDR3 length equals 15 residues. Germline assignment: CDR1 MDHEN and CDR2 SYDVKM. V lost 6 bases, J lost 6 bases, and 7 bases stayed unmatched. Based on the CDR3 plus reference TRBV28 and TRBJ2-1, the full variable domain is DVKVTQSSRYLVKRTGEKVFLECVQDMDHENMFWYRQDPGLGLRLIYFSYDVKMKEKGDIPEGYSVSREKKERFSLILESASTNQTSMYLCASRPPGQGVNEQFFGPGTRLTVL.